Each of the 14 T cell receptor beta chains below was sequenced from the same sample in a study of Graves' ophthalmopathy and Graves' hyperthyroidism. The authors amplified TCR beta CDR3 regions from RNA transcripts. HTBI-primed first-round RT-PCR preceded second-round multiplex PCR. Via MiXCR, TCRdb re-called the multiplex PCR reads, giving one row per CDR3 protein. The sample carries about 170,000 distinct CDR3 sequences, approximately 40% recorded once. The sequenced sample consisted of peripheral blood. The receptors were sampled from a woman in her thirties or forties with Graves' ophthalmopathy.

V usage is TRBV12-3 or TRBV12-4 and J usage is TRBJ2-6; 12 bases fit TRBD1. V shed 5 bases and J 2 bases; nucleotides not matched to a gene: 4. The CDR3 extends over 17 amino acids. The CDR3 sequence: CASSRDRGRPGANVLTF. In DNA, the CDR3 is TGTGCCAGCAGTCGGGACAGGGGGCGACCTGGGGCCAACGTCCTGACTTTC.

The J gene is TRBJ2-5, the V gene TRBV27, with 8 bases matching TRBD1. Germline CDR1 and CDR2: MNHEY and SMNVEV (reference sequence). Trimming removed 4 bases from V and 2 bases from J; junction bases left unmatched: 3. The length of the CDR3 is 14 residues. CDR3 sequence reads: CASSYRGVQETQYF. The CDR3 bases are TGTGCCAGCAGTTACAGGGGGGTTCAAGAGACCCAGTACTTC.

This clonotype appeared many times. The V call is TRBV19, the J call TRBJ2-5, with D unresolved. V was cut by 0 bases and J by 5 bases, with 7 bases left in between. The CDR3 has 13 residues. Germline assignment: CDR1 LNHDA and CDR2 SQIVND (reference sequence). The chain's CDR3 is CASSIDWSETQYF. CDR3 nucleotides: TGTGCCAGTAGTATAGATTGGTCGGAGACCCAGTACTTC.

This clonotype was recorded at least ten times. V gene TRBV6-2 or TRBV6-3 combines with J gene TRBJ2-1, with D perhaps TRBD1 (5 bases). CDR3 size: 14 residues. Trimming shortened V by 8 bases and J by 1 base, and 12 bases separated the two germline ends. In germline, CDR1 is MNHEY, CDR2 SVGEGT. Written as DNA, the CDR3 is TGTGCCAGCCTAAAAGGGGTGTCCTACAATGAGCAGTTCTTC. Translated, it gives CASLKGVSYNEQFF.

The CDR3 DNA reads TGTGCCAGCAGTTTGGGACAGAGCACCGGGGAGCTGTTTTTT. As protein: CASSLGQSTGELFF. V and J are TRBV28 and TRBJ2-2, with 7 bases fitting TRBD1. J was trimmed by 4 bases and V by 3 bases; bases with no gene match: 2. Germline V CDR1 and CDR2: MDHEN, SYDVKM. The CDR3 is 14 amino acids.

This clonotype was counted at least ten times. The chain joins TRBV5-1 to TRBJ2-5; TRBD2 matches at 7 bases. CDR1 is SGHRS and CDR2 is YFSETQ in the germline V gene. J gave up 5 bases and V 1 base, and 14 bases lay outside the gene matches. CDR3 length equals 17 residues. The chain's CDR3 is CASSLLASGYVGETQYF. DNA for the CDR3: TGCGCCAGCAGCTTGCTGGCTAGCGGCTACGTCGGGGAGACCCAGTACTTC.

This chain links TRBV30 with TRBJ1-5; D not certain. V lost 2 bases to trimming and J lost 1 base, with 6 bases between them. From germline, CDR1 is GTSNPN and CDR2 SVGIG (reference sequence). This CDR3 contains 13 residues. CDR3: CAWSLDSNQPQHF. The CDR3, as DNA: TGTGCCTGGAGTTTGGACAGCAATCAGCCCCAGCATTTT.

This clonotype has ten or more counts. The chain joins TRBV6-5 to TRBJ1-2; possibly TRBD1 for D (6 bases). Germline loops: CDR1 MNHEY, CDR2 SVGAGI. V shed 2 bases and J shed 7 bases, with 20 bases lying between them. CDR3 size: 16 residues. The CDR3 nucleotides are TGTGCCAGCAGTTACCCCAGATCGGGGGGCGGTGGTGGCTACACCTTC. This gives the protein CASSYPRSGGGGGYTF.

This clonotype was detected many times. V gene TRBV6-1 combines with J gene TRBJ2-4; tentatively, D is TRBD1 (6 bases). V was trimmed by 11 bases and J by 7 bases, leaving 21 bases between them. Germline V gene data show CDR1 as MNHNS and CDR2 as SASEGT. This CDR3 is 14 amino acids long. This chain's CDR3 is CASSGAYTRNIQYF. Written as DNA, the CDR3 is TGTGCCTCCTCAGGGGCCTATACCAGGAACATTCAGTACTTC.

This clonotype was seen at least ten times. The chain uses TRBV29-1 and TRBJ2-2, with a weak D call TRBD2 (6 bases). From germline, CDR1 is SQVTM and CDR2 ANQGSEA. V was trimmed by 2 bases and J by 4 bases, leaving 20 bases between them. The CDR3 is 17 residues long. The CDR3 coding sequence is TGCAGCGTTGAAAATGATAAGGAGGGTTCGATCACCGGGGAGCTGTTTTTT. Translated, it gives CSVENDKEGSITGELFF.

This chain joins TRBV12-3 or TRBV12-4 and TRBJ1-1, with no clear D. With 1 base removed from V and 1 base from J, the gap between germline ends came to 10 bases. The CDR3 is 15 amino acids. The CDR3 bases are TGTGCCAGCAGTTTAGGGCAGGTCCCGAACACTGAAGCTTTCTTT. It specifies CASSLGQVPNTEAFF.

This clonotype was seen many times. The chain links TRBV11-2 to TRBJ1-2; 12 nucleotides align to TRBD1. CDR1 and CDR2 from the germline V gene are SGHAT and FQNNGV. Germline trimming cut 5 bases from V and 7 bases from J; bases unmatched to any gene: 8. The CDR3 has 15 amino acids. The DNA for the CDR3 is TGTGCCAGCAGCCCAACGGGACAGGGGGCTTTTGGCTACACCTTC. Amino acid sequence: CASSPTGQGAFGYTF.

This chain connects TRBV6-2 or TRBV6-3 to TRBJ2-2, with D possibly TRBD1 on 6 matching bases. Trimming cost V 7 bases and J 12 bases, with 21 bases left between them. This CDR3 has 14 amino acids. CDR1 is MNHEY, CDR2 SVGEGT, per germline. In nucleotides, the CDR3 is TGTGCCAGCATCCTAGACGGGACACCAAACCAGCTGTTTTTT. It specifies CASILDGTPNQLFF.

This clonotype was seen just once. The rearrangement joins TRBV9 to TRBJ2-7, with TRBD2 matching over 8 bases. Germline V gives CDR1 SGDLS, CDR2 YYNGEE. The CDR3 spans 14 residues. With V trimmed by 2 bases and J by 3 bases, 4 bases remained unmatched. The DNA for the CDR3 is TGTGCCAGCAGCGTTGCTGCGGGGGGCTACGAGCAGTACTTC. The encoded protein is CASSVAAGGYEQYF.